This entry concerns a single T cell receptor (beta chain). This PCR relied on a set of 60 Vbeta primers and 13 Jbeta primers. Profiling relied on immunoSEQ multiplex PCR, and the TCRdb table lists in-frame clones only, not all of them. There are around 140,000 clones in the sample; more than 70% occur only once, and 2% to 3% lies in the top ten. This sample stems from a study of cytomegalovirus exposure and HLA in healthy donors. The CDR3 is made up of 14 amino acids. V gave up 1 base and J gave up 4 bases; unmatched junction bases: 1. Germline-derived CDR1 and CDR2 are GTSNPN and SVGIG (reference sequence).

The sequenced material came from PBMCs. The TCR originated in a man aged 50 to 59 in good health and CMV-seronegative. The chain uses TRBV30 and TRBJ2-2, with 9 nucleotides matching TRBD1. CDR3 loop: CAWSDRGRTGELFF. CDR3 sequence (DNA): TGTGCCTGGAGTGACAGGGGGCGCACCGGGGAGCTGTTTTTT.